This note documents a single T cell receptor beta chain sequence. V lost 0 bases, J lost 5 bases, and 5 bases stayed unmatched. The CDR3 extends over 14 amino acids. Germline V gene data show CDR1 as GTSNPN and CDR2 as SVGIG (reference sequence). The sample belongs to a study of blood T cell repertoires in COVID-19. As for the study in general: The study drew acute and convalescent COVID-19 samples from the United States, Italy and Spain. Sources were T cells, B-cell-depleted T cells, or PBMCs; the material itself was cDNA or gDNA.

Per the original methods: Using reference gene primer amplification, nucleated cell counts were estimated. Clones were sequenced by immunoSEQ multiplex PCR, and TCRdb holds only the in-frame ones, with some missing. Clone size and V and J calls were adopted from that table, with D and trimming inferred from the DNA. The table lists 90,000 to 150,000 clones, around 77% of them singletons. The sequence came from a human donor in a cohort sampled during active COVID-19. Sequenced material: peripheral blood. The chain has TRBV30 and TRBJ1-2; TRBD1 matches 8 bases. CDR3 sequence reads: CAWSVGQGSYGYTF. CDR3 nucleotides: TGTGCCTGGAGTGTAGGACAGGGATCTTATGGCTACACCTTC.